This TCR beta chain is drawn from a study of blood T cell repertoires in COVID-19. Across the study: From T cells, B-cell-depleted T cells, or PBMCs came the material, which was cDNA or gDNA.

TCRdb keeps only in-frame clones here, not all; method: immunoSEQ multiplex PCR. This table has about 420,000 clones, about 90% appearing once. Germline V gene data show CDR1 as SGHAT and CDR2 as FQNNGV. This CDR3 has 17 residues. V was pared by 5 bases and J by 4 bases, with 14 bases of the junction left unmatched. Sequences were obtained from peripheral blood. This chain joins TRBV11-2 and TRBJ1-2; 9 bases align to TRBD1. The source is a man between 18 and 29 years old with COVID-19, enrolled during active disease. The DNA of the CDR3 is TGTGCCAGCAGCATGGGACAGGGAGGGAGAGGGACCTATGGCTACACCTTC. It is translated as CASSMGQGGRGTYGYTF.